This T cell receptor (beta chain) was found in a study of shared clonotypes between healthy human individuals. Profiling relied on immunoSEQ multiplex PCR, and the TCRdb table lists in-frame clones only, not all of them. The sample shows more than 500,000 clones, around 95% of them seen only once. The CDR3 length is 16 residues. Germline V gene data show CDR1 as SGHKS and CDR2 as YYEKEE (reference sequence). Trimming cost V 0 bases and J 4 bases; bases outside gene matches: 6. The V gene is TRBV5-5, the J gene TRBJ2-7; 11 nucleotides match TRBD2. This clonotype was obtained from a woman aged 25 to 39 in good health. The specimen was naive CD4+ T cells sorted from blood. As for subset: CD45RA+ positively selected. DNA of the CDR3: TGTGCCAGCAGCTTGGGTACTAGCGGGAGTCTATACGAGCAGTACTTC. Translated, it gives CASSLGTSGSLYEQYF.